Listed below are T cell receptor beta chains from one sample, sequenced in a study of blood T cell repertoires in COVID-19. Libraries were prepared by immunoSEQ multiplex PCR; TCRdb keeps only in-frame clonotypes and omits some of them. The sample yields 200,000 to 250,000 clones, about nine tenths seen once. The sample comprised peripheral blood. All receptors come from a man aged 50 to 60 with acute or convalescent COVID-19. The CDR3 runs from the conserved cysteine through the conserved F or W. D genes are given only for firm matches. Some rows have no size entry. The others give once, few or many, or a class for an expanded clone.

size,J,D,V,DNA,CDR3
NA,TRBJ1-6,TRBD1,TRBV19,TGTGCCAGTAGTATAGTCGGACAGGGCGATAATTCACCCCTCCACTTT,CASSIVGQGDNSPLHF
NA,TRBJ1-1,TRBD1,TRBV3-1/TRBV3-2,TGTGCCAGCAGCCTGTGGGACAGGCGAAAGAACACTGAAGCTTTCTTT,CASSLWDRRKNTEAFF
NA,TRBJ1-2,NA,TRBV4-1,TGCGCCAGCAGCCAAGGTTCGGACGGGGGGTATGGCTACACCTTC,CASSQGSDGGYGYTF
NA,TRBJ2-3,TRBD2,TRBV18,TGTGCCAGCTCACAAAACTCCGGGACTAGCATTTCCACAGATACGCAGTATTTT,CASSQNSGTSISTDTQYF
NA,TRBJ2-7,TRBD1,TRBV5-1,TGCGCCAGCAGCCAGGGGGCTGGATCCTACGAGCAGTACTTC,CASSQGAGSYEQYF
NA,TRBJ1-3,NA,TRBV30,TGTGCCTGGAGTCGGTACGGAGAGATCTCTGGAAACACCATATATTTT,CAWSRYGEISGNTIYF
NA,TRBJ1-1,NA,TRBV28,TGTGCCAGCCAAACGAGTACCCGGAACACTGAAGCTTTCTTT,CASQTSTRNTEAFF
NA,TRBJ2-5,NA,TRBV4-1,TGCGCCAGCAGCCAACGTGGCCGGGGGAACCAAGAGACCCAGTACTTC,CASSQRGRGNQETQYF
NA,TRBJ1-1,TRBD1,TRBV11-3,TGTGCCAGCAACAACAGGGGTGAAGCTTTCTTT,CASNNRGEAFF
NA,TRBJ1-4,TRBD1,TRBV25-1,TGTGCCAGCACCGACCACGGGACAGTAGACGAAAAACTGTTTTTT,CASTDHGTVDEKLFF
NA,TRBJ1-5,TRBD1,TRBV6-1,TGTGCCAGCAGTGAACAGGGGGCTGGCAATCAGCCCCAGCATTTT,CASSEQGAGNQPQHF
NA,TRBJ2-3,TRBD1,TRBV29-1,TGCAGCGTGCAGGGACAGGGGGCGTCTACGCAGTATTTT,CSVQGQGASTQYF
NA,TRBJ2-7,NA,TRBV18,TGTGCCAGCTCACCATCCGTGAGCGAGCAGTACTTC,CASSPSVSEQYF
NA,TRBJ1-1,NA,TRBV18,TGTGCCGGCTTTCAGGGCATGAACACTGAAGCTTTCTTT,CAGFQGMNTEAFF
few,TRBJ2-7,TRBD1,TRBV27,TGTGCCAGCAGTTCTATGCTCAGGGGGCTCTACGAGCAGTACTTC,CASSSMLRGLYEQYF
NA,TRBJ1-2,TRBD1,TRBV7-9,TGTGCCAGCAGCTTACTACAGGGGGCTTTGGGCTACACCTTC,CASSLLQGALGYTF
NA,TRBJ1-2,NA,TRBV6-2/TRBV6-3,TGTGCCAGCAGTAGCGGGGGGTACGGCTACACCTTC,CASSSGGYGYTF
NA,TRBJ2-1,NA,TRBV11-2,TGTGCCAGCAGCTTAGGCCGCCGGGGCTCCTACAATGAGCAGTTCTTC,CASSLGRRGSYNEQFF
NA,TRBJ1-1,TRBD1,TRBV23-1,TGCGCCAGCAGTCCACCCGACAGGGGCACTGAAGCTTTCTTT,CASSPPDRGTEAFF
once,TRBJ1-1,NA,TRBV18,TGTGCCAGCTCACCGGTGGGGAGGGTAGGGGGAACTGAAGCTTTCTTT,CASSPVGRVGGTEAFF
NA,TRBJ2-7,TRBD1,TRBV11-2,TGTGCCAGCAGCTTGACGTCCAGGGGGCTATACGAGCAGTACTTC,CASSLTSRGLYEQYF
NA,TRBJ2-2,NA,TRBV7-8,TGTGCCAGCAGCTCCCGGGATGTAACGAACACCGGGGAGCTGTTTTTT,CASSSRDVTNTGELFF
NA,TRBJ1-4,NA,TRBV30,TGTGCCTGGAGTGCAGTTGGGAGCGCTAGTGAAAAACTGTTTTTT,CAWSAVGSASEKLFF
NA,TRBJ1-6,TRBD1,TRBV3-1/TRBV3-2,TGTGCCAGCAGCCAAGGGACAGGAGGGAGTTCACCCCTCCACTTT,CASSQGTGGSSPLHF
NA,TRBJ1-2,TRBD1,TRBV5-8,TGTGCCAGCAGCTTGACTAGACAGGGGTTGGCTGGCTACACCTTC,CASSLTRQGLAGYTF
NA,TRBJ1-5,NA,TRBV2,TGTGCCAGCAGTGAAGTCGTTCAGAATCAGCCCCAGCATTTT,CASSEVVQNQPQHF
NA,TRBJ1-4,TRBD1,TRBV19,TGTGCCAGTAGTACCCTAGACAGGGGCCGTCCTAATGAAAAACTGTTTTTT,CASSTLDRGRPNEKLFF
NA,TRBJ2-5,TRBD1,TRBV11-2,TGTGCCAGCAGCTTGGGACAGGGAGAGACCCAGTACTTC,CASSLGQGETQYF
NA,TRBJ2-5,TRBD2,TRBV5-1,TGCGCCAGCAGCCCCGGGGCGGGGGGGCAAGAGACCCAGTACTTC,CASSPGAGGQETQYF
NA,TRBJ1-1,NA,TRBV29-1,TGCAGCGTCCGGCCCGTGAGGATGAACACTGAAGCTTTCTTT,CSVRPVRMNTEAFF
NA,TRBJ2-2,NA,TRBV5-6,TGTGCCAGCAGCCGAGGGGGAACCGGGGAGCTGTTTTTT,CASSRGGTGELFF
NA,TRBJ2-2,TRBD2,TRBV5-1,TGCGCCAGCAGCCCGGGACTAGCGGGTTCGGCCGGGGAGCTGTTTTTT,CASSPGLAGSAGELFF
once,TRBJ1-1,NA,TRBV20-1,TGCAGTGCCCAACAGTGGACTGAAGCTTTCTTT,CSAQQWTEAFF
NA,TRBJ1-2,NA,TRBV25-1,TGTGCCAGCTCCAGGGGAATAGACTATGGCTACACCTTC,CASSRGIDYGYTF
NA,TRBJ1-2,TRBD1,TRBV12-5,TGTGCTAGTGGTTTGGGACAGGGTAACTATGGCTACACCTTC,CASGLGQGNYGYTF
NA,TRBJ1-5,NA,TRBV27,TGTGCCAGCAGGGGCCGGGGTAGCAATCAGCCCCAGCATTTT,CASRGRGSNQPQHF
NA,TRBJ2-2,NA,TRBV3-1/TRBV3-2,TGTGCCAGCCGTGCAGGGGGGTCCGGGGAGCTGTTTTTT,CASRAGGSGELFF
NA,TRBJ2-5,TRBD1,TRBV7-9,TGTGCCAGCAGCACCGGGACAGGGATGGTCCAAGAGACCCAGTACTTC,CASSTGTGMVQETQYF
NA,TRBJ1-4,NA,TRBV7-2,TGTGCCAGCAGCTTACGTTCTTGGAGTTCTAGTGAAAAACTGTTTTTT,CASSLRSWSSSEKLFF
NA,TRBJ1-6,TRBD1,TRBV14,TGTGCCAGCAGCCAACTACAGGGGGTCTATAATTCACCCCTCCACTTT,CASSQLQGVYNSPLHF
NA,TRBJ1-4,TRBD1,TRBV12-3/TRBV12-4,TGTGCCAGCAGACTGGGACAGGGTGAAAAACTGTTTTTT,CASRLGQGEKLFF
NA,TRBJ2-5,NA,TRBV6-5,TGTGCCAGCAGTTACTTTAGGGGAAGCCAAGAGACCCAGTACTTC,CASSYFRGSQETQYF
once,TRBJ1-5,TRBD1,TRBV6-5,TGTGCCAGCAGCTACAGGGGATATCAGCCCCAGCATTTT,CASSYRGYQPQHF
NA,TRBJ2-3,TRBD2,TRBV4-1,TGCGCCAGCAGCCAAGACCCTCGCGGGGGGGCTTTTGATACGCAGTATTTT,CASSQDPRGGAFDTQYF
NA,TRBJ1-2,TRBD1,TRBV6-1,TGTGCCAGCAGTGAACAGGGGGATTATGGCTACACCTTC,CASSEQGDYGYTF
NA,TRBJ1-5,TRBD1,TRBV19,TGTGCCAGTAGTATCCCTACTTGGACAGGACGAGGTGGCAATCAGCCCCAGCATTTT,CASSIPTWTGRGGNQPQHF
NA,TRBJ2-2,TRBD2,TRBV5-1,TGCGCCAGCAGCTCCAATGGAGCGGGGCACACCGGGGAGCTGTTTTTT,CASSSNGAGHTGELFF
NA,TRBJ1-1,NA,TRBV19,TGTGCCAGTACCCCCTGGGGGCGGACTGAAGCTTTCTTT,CASTPWGRTEAFF
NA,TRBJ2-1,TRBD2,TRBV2,TGTGCCAGCAGTGGACTAGCGGGGGGGCTTTACGCCGGCGAGCAGTTCTTC,CASSGLAGGLYAGEQFF
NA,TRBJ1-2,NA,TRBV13,TGTGCCAGCAGCCCGAAGACAGGCCTTCGCTACACCTTC,CASSPKTGLRYTF